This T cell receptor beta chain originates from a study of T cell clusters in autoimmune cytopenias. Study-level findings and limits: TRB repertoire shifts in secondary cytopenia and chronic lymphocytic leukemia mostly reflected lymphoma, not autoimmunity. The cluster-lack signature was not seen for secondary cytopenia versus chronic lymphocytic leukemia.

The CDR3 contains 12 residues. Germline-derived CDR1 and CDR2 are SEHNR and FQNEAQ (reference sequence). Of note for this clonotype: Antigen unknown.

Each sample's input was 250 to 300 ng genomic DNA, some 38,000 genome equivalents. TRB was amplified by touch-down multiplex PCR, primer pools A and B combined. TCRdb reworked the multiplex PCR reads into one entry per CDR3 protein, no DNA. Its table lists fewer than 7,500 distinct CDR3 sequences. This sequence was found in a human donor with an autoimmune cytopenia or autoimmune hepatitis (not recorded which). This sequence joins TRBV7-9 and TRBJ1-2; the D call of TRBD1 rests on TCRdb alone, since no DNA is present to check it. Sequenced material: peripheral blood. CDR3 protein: CASSEGQYGYTF.